Below are 3 T cell receptor beta chains sequenced from a single sample in a study of cytomegalovirus exposure and HLA in healthy donors. 60 Vbeta and 13 Jbeta primers were used in PCR. Data came from immunoSEQ multiplex PCR; TCRdb stores just in-frame clones and leaves some out. This sample has 92,000 or so clones, with around three fifths found just once. Sample: PBMCs. The origin of the receptors is a woman aged 50 to 60 in good health and CMV-seropositive.

The genes are TRBV2 and TRBJ1-6, with unresolved D. V shed 7 bases and J shed 0 bases, with 16 bases lying between them. The germline gives CDR1 SNHLY, CDR2 FYNNEI. CDR3 size: 17 residues. The CDR3 loop is CASTGVLLSSYNSPLHF. The CDR3 bases are TGTGCCAGCACCGGTGTCCTATTAAGCTCCTATAATTCACCCCTCCACTTT. Using reference TRBV2 and TRBJ1-6 for the parts outside the CDR3, the full variable domain is EPEVTQTPSHQVTQMGQEVILRCVPISNHLYFYWYRQILGQKVEFLVSFYNNEISEKSEIFDDQFSVERPDGSNFTLKIRSTKLEDSAMYFCASTGVLLSSYNSPLHFGNGTRLTVT.

The V call is TRBV7-9, the J call TRBJ1-1; no clear D. Germline CDR1 reads SEHNR; CDR2 reads FQNEAQ (reference sequence). The V end was cut by 2 bases, the J end by 3 bases, with 7 bases between. The CDR3 contains 13 residues. The CDR3 DNA sequence: TGTGCCAGCAGCTTATGGGAGGACACTGAAGCTTTCTTT. Translation: CASSLWEDTEAFF. Based on the CDR3 plus reference TRBV7-9 and TRBJ1-1, the full variable domain is DTGVSQNPRHKITKRGQNVTFRCDPISEHNRLYWYRQTLGQGPEFLTYFQNEAQLEKSRLLSDRFSAERPKGSFSTLEIQRTEQGDSAMYLCASSLWEDTEAFFGQGTRLTVV.

The genes are TRBV7-9 and TRBJ1-1; possibly TRBD1 for D (6 bases). Looked up from germline, CDR1 is SEHNR and CDR2 is FQNEAQ (reference sequence). V lost 5 bases and J 6 bases, leaving 16 bases between the germline ends. The CDR3 has 14 amino acids. CDR3 region: CASSLWDTHPEAFF. DNA for the CDR3: TGTGCCAGCAGCCTTTGGGACACGCACCCTGAAGCTTTCTTT. Looking up the rest from reference TRBV7-9 and TRBJ1-1 gives the full variable domain: DTGVSQNPRHKITKRGQNVTFRCDPISEHNRLYWYRQTLGQGPEFLTYFQNEAQLEKSRLLSDRFSAERPKGSFSTLEIQRTEQGDSAMYLCASSLWDTHPEAFFGQGTRLTVV.